Each of the 13 T cell receptor beta chains below was sequenced from the same sample in a study of T cells after yellow fever vaccination. MiXCR, run by TCRdb on the 5' RACE reads, gives a single entry per CDR3 protein. Among more than 50,000 distinct CDR3 sequences listed, about 5% were seen once. The source was PBMCs, either bulk or a sorted T-cell subset (CD4+, CD8+, memory, or dextramer-sorted; not recorded which), collected on the day of the yellow fever booster vaccination. Receptor source: a man younger than 35 who received the YFV17D yellow fever vaccine.

This clonotype was seen ten or more times. The chain carries TRBV3-1 and TRBJ2-2; tentatively, D is TRBD1 (6 bases). Germline CDR1 reads LGHDT; CDR2 reads YNNKEL (reference sequence). This CDR3 is 16 amino acids long. The V end lost 4 bases, the J end lost 2 bases, and 14 bases lay between the germline ends. In DNA, the CDR3 is TGTGCCAGCAGCCCCCGACAGGCCGTTAACACCGGGGAGCTGTTTTTT. Translation gives CASSPRQAVNTGELFF. Combining the CDR3 with reference TRBV3-1 and TRBJ2-2 gives the whole variable domain DTAVSQTPKYLVTQMGNDKSIKCEQNLGHDTMYWYKQDSKKFLKIMFSYNNKELIINETVPNRFSPKSPDKAHLNLHINSLELGDSAVYFCASSPRQAVNTGELFFGEGSRLTVL.

The chain combines TRBV6-2 or TRBV6-3 with TRBJ2-7; maybe TRBD1 (5 bases). The V and J ends lost 4 bases and 2 bases respectively, with 9 bases between them. The germline gives CDR1 MNHEY, CDR2 SVGEGT. There are 13 residues in the CDR3. CDR3 in DNA: TGTGCCAGCAGTTCGGACAAGACCTACGAGCAGTACTTC. Encoded protein: CASSSDKTYEQYF.

The V and J genes are TRBV6-1 and TRBJ1-5; D is possibly TRBD1 (6 bases). The germline V gene has CDR1 MNHNS and CDR2 SASEGT. V lost 5 bases and J lost 8, with 19 bases in between. This CDR3 is 15 amino acids long. The CDR3 sequence is CASSSTGDLGEPQHF. In DNA form, the CDR3 reads TGTGCCAGCAGTTCGACAGGCGACCTAGGGGAGCCCCAGCATTTT.

This clonotype was recorded at least ten times. The rearrangement joins TRBV7-8 to TRBJ1-5; 7 nucleotides align to TRBD1. Trimming cost V 5 bases and J 3 bases; bases outside gene matches: 7. CDR1 is SGHVS, CDR2 FQNEAQ, per germline. The CDR3 is made up of 15 amino acids. CDR3 region: CASSLGGTVNQPQHF. CDR3 coding DNA: TGTGCCAGCAGCCTTGGGGGGACAGTCAATCAGCCCCAGCATTTT.

This clonotype was recorded a few times. V usage is TRBV7-9 and J usage is TRBJ2-3; unclear D gene. The germline gives CDR1 SEHNR, CDR2 FQNEAQ (reference sequence). The CDR3 sequence is 14 residues long. The V end lost 4 bases, the J end lost 0 bases, and 8 bases lay between the germline ends. The DNA of the CDR3 is TGTGCCAGCAGCTCCGGAGCCAGCACAGATACGCAGTATTTT. Translating gives CASSSGASTDTQYF.

This clonotype was counted only a few times. The gene calls are TRBV12-3 or TRBV12-4 and TRBJ1-5; D is unclear. The CDR3 spans 14 residues. The V and J ends lost 6 bases and 7 bases respectively, with 16 bases between them. CDR3 DNA: TGTGCCAGCAGCACCCGGACGGTAAACCAGCCCCAGCATTTT. Translated: CASSTRTVNQPQHF.

The chain uses TRBV18 and TRBJ2-7; 9 nucleotides agree with TRBD1. CDR1 is KGHSH and CDR2 is LQKENI in the germline V gene. V dropped 4 bases and J dropped 8; count of bases not matched to a gene: 9. This CDR3 region has 14 residues. The CDR3 DNA follows: TGTGCCAGCTCACTGTCGGGACAGGGCCCCAAGCAGTACTTC. Translated, it gives CASSLSGQGPKQYF. Using reference TRBV18 and TRBJ2-7 for the parts outside the CDR3, the full variable domain is NAGVMQNPRHLVRRRGQEARLRCSPMKGHSHVYWYRQLPEEGLKFMVYLQKENIIDESGMPKERFSAEFPKEGPSILRIQQVVRGDSAAYFCASSLSGQGPKQYFGPGTRLTVT.

This clonotype has a count of ten or more. The V gene is TRBV4-2, the J gene TRBJ1-5; unclear D gene. CDR3 length: 15 amino acids. Germline-derived CDR1 and CDR2 are LGHNA and YNFKEQ. Trimming removed 0 bases at V and 0 bases at J, with 6 bases between. The chain's CDR3 is CASSQEEYSNQPQHF. The CDR3 bases are TGTGCCAGCAGCCAAGAAGAATATAGCAATCAGCCCCAGCATTTT.

This clonotype came up many times. The V call is TRBV6-5, the J call TRBJ2-2; TRBD2 aligns across 7 bases. The CDR3 runs to 13 residues. Per germline, CDR1 MNHEY and CDR2 SVGAGI. V lost 2 bases, J lost 6 bases, and 0 bases stayed unmatched. CDR3 protein: CASSYGLAGELFF. CDR3 coding DNA: TGTGCCAGCAGTTACGGACTAGCCGGGGAGCTGTTTTTT.

This clonotype was counted only a few times. V usage is TRBV27 and J usage is TRBJ2-6; D unresolved. V was clipped by 4 bases and J by 4 bases, with 14 bases between them. The CDR3 length is 16 residues. The germline V gene encodes CDR1 MNHEY and CDR2 SMNVEV (reference sequence). The CDR3 coding sequence is TGTGCCAGCAGTTCCGCCTCGGGCCCCGGGGCCAACGTCCTGACTTTC. Translated: CASSSASGPGANVLTF.

The sample holds many counts of this clonotype. CDR3 DNA sequence: TGCGCCAGCGCCAGGCGGGAGGACACTGAAGCTTTCTTT. This sequence encodes CASARREDTEAFF. The chain links TRBV5-1 to TRBJ1-1; unclear D gene. This CDR3 comprises 13 residues. Trimming stripped 7 bases from V and 3 bases from J, with 13 bases between. CDR1 is SGHRS and CDR2 is YFSETQ in the germline V gene.

This clonotype was recorded many times. The CDR3 DNA reads as TGCAGCGTGATGGACAGCGCGAACACTGAAGCTTTCTTT. Translating gives CSVMDSANTEAFF. The chain carries TRBV29-1 and TRBJ1-1, with D perhaps TRBD1 (6 bases). The V end lost 6 bases, the J end lost 1 base, and 12 bases lay between the germline ends. Germline V CDR1 and CDR2: SQVTM, ANQGSEA. The CDR3 contains 13 residues.

This clonotype was seen more than once but under ten times. This chain's CDR3 is CASNLKGTDTQYF. The DNA of the CDR3 is TGCGCCAGCAATCTGAAGGGCACAGATACGCAGTATTTT. This chain uses TRBV4-3 with TRBJ2-3; the D is unclear. CDR1 and CDR2 (germline): LGHNA, YSLEER. Trimming shortened V by 7 bases and J by 1 base, and 9 bases separated the two germline ends. The CDR3 runs to 13 residues.